This T cell receptor beta chain was recovered during a study of blood T cells in healthy people across ages. The second PCR ran roughly 6 to 11 cycles with a sample-barcoded 5' primer and J-beta primers. Every cDNA molecule carried a tag from a template-switch adaptor bearing 12 random nucleotides. TCRdb recomputed calls from the 5' RACE reads with MiXCR, one row per CDR3 protein. The sample yields about 1.5 million distinct CDR3 sequences, roughly two fifths seen once. The people who gave samples were healthy Caucasians from Russia, aged roughly 6 to 90. Study results and caveats: CMV infection status of these donors was not known.

As to this clonotype: The target antigen is unknown.

Source material: blood. This sequence was found in a woman aged 18-29 years in good health.

CDR3 coding DNA: TGTGCCTGGAGTGTCGAGGGAGATACGCAGTATTTT. It encodes CAWSVEGDTQYF. V and J are TRBV30 and TRBJ2-3; D possibly corresponds to TRBD2 (5 bases). V gave up 0 bases and J gave up 5 bases, with 6 bases separating them. This CDR3 spans 12 amino acids. In germline, CDR1 is GTSNPN, CDR2 SVGIG (reference sequence).